This T cell receptor beta chain was retrieved from a study of shared clonotypes between healthy human individuals. Terminally differentiated effector memory CD45RA+ cells were excluded from the naive CD8 cells, which were CD45RO-negative and positively selected for CCR7. About this clone itself: What it recognizes is unknown.

Each sorted subset replicate got 200 ng genomic DNA, about 33,000 genomes. TCRdb keeps only in-frame clones here, not all; method: immunoSEQ multiplex PCR. Altogether nearly 2 million clones are present, roughly 95% being singletons, with the ten largest covering under 1.5%. Notes on the study in general: Clonotype sharing among donors was expected to depend on sequencing depth.

This clonotype was obtained from a man younger than 35 in good health. Sequenced sample: naive CD8+ T cells sorted from blood.

The CDR3 loop is CASLSSYNEQFF. In DNA, the CDR3 is TGTGCCAGCCTTAGCTCCTACAATGAGCAGTTCTTC. The rearrangement joins TRBV6-6 to TRBJ2-1, with D hard to call. Germline V CDR1 and CDR2: MNHNY, SVGAGI (reference sequence). Trimming shortened V by 8 bases and J by 0 bases, and 5 bases separated the two germline ends. The CDR3 contains 12 residues.